These 31 T cell receptor beta chains were all obtained from the same sample, sequenced in a study of CD8 T cells in Susac syndrome. RNA, at roughly 0.45 to 1 ug, was reverse transcribed with random hexamers. TCRdb ran MiXCR on the immunoSEQ multiplex PCR reads and lists one entry per CDR3 protein. The data contain about 150,000 distinct CDR3 sequences, around 95% of them singletons. The source material was CD8+ T cells from PBMCs. Receptors were obtained from a human donor with multiple sclerosis.

The chain couples TRBV13 to TRBJ2-5, with TRBD1 matching over 10 bases. This CDR3 region has 18 residues. Germline lookup yields CDR1 PRHDT and CDR2 FYEKMQ (reference sequence). The V gene end was trimmed by 5 bases and the J gene end by 4 bases; junction bases not matched to a gene: 16. CDR3 coding DNA: TGTGCCAGCAGCCTAGAGCGTGGGGACAGGGGAGGGCGAGAGACCCAGTACTTC. Translating it yields CASSLERGDRGGRETQYF.

A single count supports this clonotype. This sequence joins TRBV27 and TRBJ2-7; D may correspond to TRBD1 or TRBD2 (5 bases each). Per the germline V gene, CDR1 is MNHEY and CDR2 is SMNVEV (reference sequence). V lost 6 bases and J lost 1, with 13 bases in between. This CDR3 is 14 amino acids long. CDR3 DNA: TGTGCCAGCAGGCCCCGGGACGGATCCTACGAGCAGTACTTC. It specifies CASRPRDGSYEQYF.

This chain links TRBV25-1 with TRBJ2-3; TRBD2 is a possible D gene (5 bases). CDR1 is MGHDK and CDR2 is SYGVNS in the germline V gene. The CDR3 sequence is 15 residues long. Trimming shortened V by 2 bases and J by 0 bases, and 9 bases separated the two germline ends. This CDR3 is CASSESGRSTDTQYF. The CDR3 DNA is TGTGCCAGCAGTGAAAGCGGTCGTAGCACAGATACGCAGTATTTT.

V gene TRBV7-8 combines with J gene TRBJ2-7, with TRBD1 matching 9 bases. With V trimmed by 1 base and J by 4 bases, 5 bases remained unmatched. Germline V gives CDR1 SGHVS, CDR2 FQNEAQ. The CDR3 contains 15 residues. This chain's CDR3 is CASSLGPGQGYEQYF. As DNA, the CDR3 is TGTGCCAGCAGCTTAGGGCCGGGACAGGGATACGAGCAGTACTTC.

This rearrangement joins TRBV27 to TRBJ2-3; D is ambiguous. The CDR3 extends over 15 amino acids. V was shortened by 6 bases and J by 0 bases, with 13 bases between the two germline ends. Germline V gene sequence: CDR1 MNHEY, CDR2 SMNVEV (reference sequence). In DNA, the CDR3 is TGTGCCAGCAGAGGAGTGGGGTTAAGCACAGATACGCAGTATTTT. It codes for CASRGVGLSTDTQYF.

The chain has TRBV29-1 and TRBJ1-2; D gene uncertain. Germline CDR1 reads SQVTM; CDR2 reads ANQGSEA. V dropped 1 base and J dropped 4 bases, with 13 bases sitting between them. This CDR3 has 14 residues. The CDR3 here is CSVEVPQTPYGYTF. CDR3 DNA: TGCAGCGTTGAAGTCCCCCAGACTCCCTATGGCTACACCTTC. Drawing the rest from reference TRBV29-1 and TRBJ1-2, the complete variable domain is SAVISQKPSRDICQRGTSLTIQCQVDSQVTMMFWYRQQPGQSLTLIATANQGSEATYESGFVIDKFPISRPNLTFSTLTVSNMSPEDSSIYLCSVEVPQTPYGYTFGSGTRLTVV.

The CDR3 reads CASKGRTEAFF. The CDR3 DNA sequence: TGTGCCAGCAAGGGGCGCACTGAAGCTTTCTTT. The chain employs TRBV27 and TRBJ1-1; TRBD1 might be the D (5 bases). CDR1 is MNHEY and CDR2 is SMNVEV in the germline V gene (reference sequence). This CDR3 spans 11 amino acids. Trimming pared 7 bases from V and 4 bases from J, leaving 7 bases between.

The genes are TRBV20-1 and TRBJ2-1; possible D gene TRBD2, 6 bases. Trimming stripped 4 bases from V and 4 bases from J, with 11 bases between. Germline V CDR1 and CDR2: DFQATT, SNEGSKA (reference sequence). This CDR3 has 13 amino acids. The CDR3 loop reads CSAMGLTYNEQFF. CDR3 coding DNA: TGCAGTGCTATGGGACTGACGTACAATGAGCAGTTCTTC.

The chain has TRBV12-3 or TRBV12-4 and TRBJ1-2; no reliable D call. Trimming stripped 3 bases from V and 4 bases from J, with 9 bases between. CDR3 size: 13 residues. The CDR3 loop is CASSFPGAYGYTF. For the CDR3, the DNA is TGTGCCAGCAGTTTCCCAGGCGCCTATGGCTACACCTTC.

The J gene is TRBJ1-1, the V gene TRBV30; D not resolved. V was cut by 2 bases and J by 10 bases, with 11 bases left in between. From germline, CDR1 is GTSNPN and CDR2 SVGIG (reference sequence). The CDR3 totals 11 residues. In nucleotides, the CDR3 is TGTGCCTGGAGTACGAACACGGGAGCTTTCTTT. This encodes CAWSTNTGAFF.

The rearrangement joins TRBV19 to TRBJ2-1, with no clear D. This CDR3 comprises 15 residues. Trimming left V 3 bases short and J 0 bases short, with 9 bases between. Per the germline V gene, CDR1 is LNHDA and CDR2 is SQIVND (reference sequence). The DNA for the CDR3 is TGTGCCAGTAGTATTAGTTTTAGCTCCTACAATGAGCAGTTCTTC. Encoded protein: CASSISFSSYNEQFF.

The chain uses TRBV3-1 and TRBJ2-3, with D hard to call. Germline loops: CDR1 LGHDT, CDR2 YNNKEL (reference sequence). CDR3 length equals 16 residues. V gave up 0 bases and J gave up 6 bases, with 16 bases separating them. CDR3 nucleotide sequence: TGTGCCAGCAGCCAAGAGGTCGTCGGTGGGATGGATACGCAGTATTTT. Amino acid sequence: CASSQEVVGGMDTQYF.

The genes are TRBV28 and TRBJ2-7; weak D call: TRBD1 (5 bases). The CDR3 spans 13 residues. Trimming took off 8 bases at V and 0 bases at J, with 11 bases between the two ends. The germline gives CDR1 MDHEN, CDR2 SYDVKM. The CDR3 DNA sequence: TGTGCCAGCTACAGAACAGGCTCCTACGAGCAGTACTTC. Translating gives CASYRTGSYEQYF.

This chain links TRBV13 with TRBJ2-7, with D possibly TRBD1 on 5 matching bases. Trimming took 5 bases from V and 2 from J, leaving 10 bases between them. CDR1 is PRHDT and CDR2 is FYEKMQ in the germline V gene (reference sequence). The CDR3 sequence is 13 residues long. The CDR3 DNA reads TGTGCCAGCAGCAGGGGCACGACCTACGAGCAGTACTTC. It specifies CASSRGTTYEQYF. The entire variable domain, with the rest obtained from reference TRBV13 and TRBJ2-7, is as follows: AAGVIQSPRHLIKEKRETATLKCYPIPRHDTVYWYQQGPGQDPQFLISFYEKMQSDKGSIPDRFSAQQFSDYHSELNMSSLELGDSALYFCASSRGTTYEQYFGPGTRLTVT.

The chain couples TRBV20-1 to TRBJ2-7, with D perhaps matching TRBD2 (6 bases). This CDR3 is 14 amino acids long. V gave up 0 bases and J gave up 0 bases, with 9 bases separating them. Germline-derived CDR1 and CDR2 are DFQATT and SNEGSKA (reference sequence). In DNA form, the CDR3 reads TGCAGTGCTAGAGATTCGGGAGCCTCCTACGAGCAGTACTTC. Translating gives CSARDSGASYEQYF.

CDR3 sequence (DNA): TGTGCCAGCAAGCAGGCAGGGGAGCTAGGCGAGCAGTACTTC. Amino acid sequence: CASKQAGELGEQYF. The chain uses TRBV25-1 and TRBJ2-7; possible D gene TRBD1, 6 bases. The ends were cut back, 7 bases at V and 6 bases at J, with 19 bases in the middle. Germline V gene sequence: CDR1 MGHDK, CDR2 SYGVNS. The CDR3 runs 14 residues.

The chain joins TRBV3-1 to TRBJ2-7, with D tentatively TRBD1 or TRBD2 (5 bases each). Germline CDR1 is LGHDT and CDR2 is YNNKEL (reference sequence). V lost 6 bases and J 0 bases, leaving 9 bases between the germline ends. There are 13 residues in the CDR3. CDR3 in DNA: TGTGCCAGCAGTCAGGGACCCTCCTACGAGCAGTACTTC. This sequence encodes CASSQGPSYEQYF.

The rearrangement uses TRBV12-3 or TRBV12-4 and TRBJ1-2; 10 bases match TRBD1. The CDR3 spans 15 residues. Unmatched junction bases numbered 7, after V lost 5 bases and J lost 4 bases. In DNA form, the CDR3 reads TGTGCCAGCAGTCCCCGGGACAGGGGAATCTATGGCTACACCTTC. This gives the protein CASSPRDRGIYGYTF.

Remarks on this clonotype: The germline gene is not matched at one end of the junction; a read error may be the cause. This chain joins TRBV18 and TRBJ2-7, with 9 bases lining up with TRBD2. Germline V gene sequence: CDR1 KGHSH, CDR2 LQKENI. This CDR3 has 16 residues. This chain's CDR3 is CASSAPPGLALYEQYF. The CDR3 nucleotides read TGTGCCAGCTCAGCACCCCCGGGACTAGCCTTATACGAGCAGTACTTC.

This clonotype has a single count. This chain uses TRBV6-6 with TRBJ1-2, with D perhaps matching TRBD1 (5 bases). This CDR3 has 15 amino acids. Deletions cut 6 bases from V and 3 bases from J, with 17 bases between. Germline assignment: CDR1 MNHNY and CDR2 SVGAGI (reference sequence). The CDR3 DNA sequence: TGTGCCAGCAGGAAGGGTGGCAGGGAAGACTATGGCTACACCTTC. This encodes CASRKGGREDYGYTF.

The V gene is TRBV20-1, the J gene TRBJ2-7; tentatively, D is TRBD1 (5 bases). Germline CDR1 reads DFQATT; CDR2 reads SNEGSKA (reference sequence). The germline V and J ends were trimmed by 0 bases and 3 bases, with 9 bases remaining between them. This CDR3 has 13 amino acids. The CDR3 DNA is TGCAGTGCTAGAGAAGGGGCTGGCTACGAGCAGTACTTC. Protein product: CSAREGAGYEQYF.

The gene calls are TRBV12-5 and TRBJ2-1, with D hard to call. Trimming shortened V by 3 bases and J by 5 bases, and 8 bases separated the two germline ends. Per the germline V gene, CDR1 is LGHNT and CDR2 is FRNRAP. This CDR3 contains 13 residues. The CDR3 DNA is TGTGCTAGTGGTTTAGGTGCAAACAATGAGCAGTTCTTC. Amino acids: CASGLGANNEQFF.

The chain has TRBV4-1 and TRBJ1-6; D unclear. The V end was cut by 2 bases, the J end by 9 bases, with 11 bases between. The CDR3 has 14 residues. CDR1 and CDR2 (germline): MGHRA, YSYEKL. CDR3 nucleotide sequence: TGCGCCAGCAGCCAAAGCCGGCGCCCTTCACCCCTCCACTTT. Amino acid sequence: CASSQSRRPSPLHF.

This chain connects TRBV5-6 to TRBJ1-3, with unresolved D. Trimming took 3 bases from V and 2 from J, leaving 9 bases between them. Germline V gene data show CDR1 as SGHDT and CDR2 as YYEEEE. The CDR3 totals 14 residues. This CDR3 reads CASSWEGTGNTIYF. The DNA for the CDR3 is TGTGCCAGCAGCTGGGAGGGAACTGGAAACACCATATATTTT. Based on the CDR3 plus reference TRBV5-6 and TRBJ1-3, the full variable domain is DAGVTQSPTHLIKTRGQQVTLRCSPKSGHDTVSWYQQALGQGPQFIFQYYEEEERQRGNFPDRFSGHQFPNYSSELNVNALLLGDSALYLCASSWEGTGNTIYFGEGSWLTVV.

The V call is TRBV15, the J call TRBJ1-1; D is perhaps TRBD1 (5 bases). The V gene lost 0 bases and the J gene lost 1 base, with 9 bases spanning the gap. From germline, CDR1 is LNHNV and CDR2 YYDKDF (reference sequence). The CDR3 is made up of 15 amino acids. As DNA, the CDR3 is TGTGCCACCAGCAGAGACCGCGGGGCGAACACTGAAGCTTTCTTT. Its translation is CATSRDRGANTEAFF.

This chain links TRBV20-1 with TRBJ2-1; D remains ambiguous. Trimming stripped 2 bases from V and 0 bases from J, with 17 bases between. CDR1 and CDR2 (germline): DFQATT, SNEGSKA (reference sequence). The CDR3 totals 17 residues. The chain's CDR3 is CSARPTRIVSSYNEQFF. The CDR3 bases are TGCAGTGCTAGACCAACCCGGATCGTCTCCTCCTACAATGAGCAGTTCTTC.

The chain has TRBV9 and TRBJ1-2; D gene uncertain. V lost 3 bases and J lost 2, with 11 bases in between. Germline V gene lookup returns CDR1 SGDLS and CDR2 YYNGEE. The CDR3 contains 14 residues. This CDR3 reads CASSGLDWNYGYTF. The CDR3 nucleotides are TGTGCCAGCAGCGGCCTGGACTGGAACTATGGCTACACCTTC.

The chain has TRBV5-4 and TRBJ2-7, with D tentatively TRBD2 (6 bases). Per the germline V gene, CDR1 is SGHNT and CDR2 is YYREEE (reference sequence). V was pared by 4 bases and J by 2 bases, with 13 bases between. There are 14 residues in the CDR3. CDR3 nucleotides: TGTGCCAGCAGCCCCAGCGGGTCCGCCTACGAGCAGTACTTC. Protein product: CASSPSGSAYEQYF.

J is TRBJ1-2 and V is TRBV20-1; 7 bases fit TRBD1. CDR3 length: 13 residues. Trimming took 6 bases from V and 3 from J; bases not matched to a gene: 7. Germline lookup yields CDR1 DFQATT and CDR2 SNEGSKA (reference sequence). The CDR3 DNA reads TGCAGTGCGCAACAGGGGTTCGACTATGGCTACACCTTC. Translated: CSAQQGFDYGYTF.

The sample holds one count of this clonotype. V and J are TRBV27 and TRBJ1-2; D is possibly TRBD1 (5 bases). V lost 0 bases to trimming and J lost 8 bases, with 13 bases between them. Germline CDR1 is MNHEY and CDR2 is SMNVEV (reference sequence). This CDR3 has 14 amino acids. DNA of the CDR3: TGTGCCAGCAGTTTATCTGGGGGACGAGGGGGCTACACCTTC. Translating gives CASSLSGGRGGYTF.

The CDR3 protein is CASGSDRGLYGYTF. CDR3 sequence (DNA): TGTGCCAGCGGTTCGGACAGGGGACTCTATGGCTACACCTTC. The gene calls are TRBV27 and TRBJ1-2, with 9 bases identical to TRBD1. V lost 8 bases to trimming and J lost 4 bases; unmatched junction nucleotides: 8. The CDR3 is made up of 14 amino acids. CDR1 is MNHEY, CDR2 SMNVEV, per germline (reference sequence).